The sample holds one count of the clone carrying this T cell receptor beta chain. What it recognizes is unknown. The data originate from a study of radiotherapy plus CTLA-4 blockade in lung cancer. In the study overall: Overall, approximately 17% of patients showed an objective response, while about 29% attained disease control.

Study findings and constraints: Radiotherapy was combined with ipilimumab, and tumor-derived TCR clones then expanded in blood. Response, reportedly, was best predicted by interferon-beta along with early blood T cell clone dynamics.

Some clones are missing from TCRdb's copy, which holds only in-frame ones; the method was immunoSEQ multiplex PCR. This sample has 85,000 to 100,000 clones; around 72% occur once, and the top ten carry around an eighth. The specimen was peripheral blood, collected from a patient treated with radiotherapy plus ipilimumab. The TCR was taken from a human donor with non-small cell lung cancer that progressed on radiotherapy plus ipilimumab.

DNA for the CDR3: TGTGCCGGACGTATCGACAGGGGGCTGAAGACCCAGTACTTC. Translation: CAGRIDRGLKTQYF. The J gene is TRBJ2-5, the V gene TRBV2; 10 bases are a match to TRBD1. With V trimmed by 11 bases and J by 6 bases, 12 bases remained unmatched. CDR3 size: 14 residues. CDR1 and CDR2 from the germline V gene are SNHLY and FYNNEI.